This TCR beta chain appears in the sequencing data of a study of identical twins. General study points: Among out-of-frame alpha sequences shared by twins, low generation probability occurred in excess.

One entry per CDR3 protein results from TCRdb running MiXCR on the 5' RACE reads. This sample yields some 600,000 distinct CDR3 sequences, of which less than 9% are seen a single time; roughly 1.6% belongs to the top ten. This CDR3 comprises 13 residues. Per germline, CDR1 DFQATT and CDR2 SNEGSKA (reference sequence). Trimming removed 5 bases from V and 0 bases from J, with 11 bases in between. With respect to this clonotype: What it binds is unknown.

This sample also appeared in a second study, on yellow fever vaccine responses in identical twins.

Sequencing was carried out using PBMCs. The gene calls are TRBV20-1 and TRBJ2-7, with unresolved D. This TCR was recovered from a woman aged 18 to 35 in good health. CDR3 nucleotide sequence: TGCAGTGCTGGTCAGGCGAGCTCCTACGAGCAGTACGTC. Protein sequence: CSAGQASSYEQYV.